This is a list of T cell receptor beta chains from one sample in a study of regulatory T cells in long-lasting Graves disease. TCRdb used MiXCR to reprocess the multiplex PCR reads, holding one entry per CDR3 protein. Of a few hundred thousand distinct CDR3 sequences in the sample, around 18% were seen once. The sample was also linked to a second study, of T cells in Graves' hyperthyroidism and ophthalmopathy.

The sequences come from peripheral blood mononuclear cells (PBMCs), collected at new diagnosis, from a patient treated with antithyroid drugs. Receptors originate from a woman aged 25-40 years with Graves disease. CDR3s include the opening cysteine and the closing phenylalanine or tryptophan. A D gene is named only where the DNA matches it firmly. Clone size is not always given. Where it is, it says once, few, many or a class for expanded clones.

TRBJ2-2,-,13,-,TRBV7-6,TGTGCCAGCAGCTTGGCACTCACCGGGGAGCTGTTTTTT,CASSLALTGELFF
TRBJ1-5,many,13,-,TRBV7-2,TGTGCCAGCAGCTTATTGAGCAATCAGCCCCAGCATTTT,CASSLLSNQPQHF
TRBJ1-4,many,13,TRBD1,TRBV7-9,TGTGCCAGCAGCTTAGGACAGGGGGAAAAACTGTTTTTT,CASSLGQGEKLFF
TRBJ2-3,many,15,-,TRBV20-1,TGCAGTGCTAGGCAGGGGATGAGGAGGACAGATACGCAGTATTTT,CSARQGMRRTDTQYF
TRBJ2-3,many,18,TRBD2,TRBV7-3,TGTGCCAGCAGTCCTAGAACGAGAGCGGGGGGGTTAGCAGATACGCAGTATTTT,CASSPRTRAGGLADTQYF
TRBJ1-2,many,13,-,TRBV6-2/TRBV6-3,TGTGCCAGCAGTTACCTAGGACGTTACGGCTACACCTTC,CASSYLGRYGYTF
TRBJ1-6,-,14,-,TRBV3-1,TGTGCCAGCAGCCTGGGGGACTATAATTCACCCCTCCACTTT,CASSLGDYNSPLHF
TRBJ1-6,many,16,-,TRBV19,TGTGCCAGTAGTATTCTCGGGAGAGATTATAATTCACCCCTCCACTTT,CASSILGRDYNSPLHF
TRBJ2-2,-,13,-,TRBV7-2,TGTGCCAGCAGCGTAGGGTACGGCGGGGAGCTGTTTTTT,CASSVGYGGELFF
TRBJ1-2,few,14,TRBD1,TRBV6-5,TGTGCCAGCAGTTACGACAGGGGGGCAGATGGCTACACCTTC,CASSYDRGADGYTF
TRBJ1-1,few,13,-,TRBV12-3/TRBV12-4,TGTGCCAGCAGCCTAGGGACATCTTCTGAAGCTTTCTTT,CASSLGTSSEAFF
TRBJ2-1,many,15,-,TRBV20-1,TGCAGTGCCGCAGATCGGGACACCGGGAACAATGAGCAGTTCTTC,CSAADRDTGNNEQFF
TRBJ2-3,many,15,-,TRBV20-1,TGCAGTGCTAGAGGAGGAGGGGTGGGCACAGATACGCAGTATTTT,CSARGGGVGTDTQYF
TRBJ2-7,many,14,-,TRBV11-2,TGTGCCAGCAGCTTAGGCAGGGGCCCTTACGAGCAGTACTTC,CASSLGRGPYEQYF
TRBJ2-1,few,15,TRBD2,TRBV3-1,TGTGCCAGCAGCCAAGGGGGACTAGCGGAGGGTGAGCAGTTCTTC,CASSQGGLAEGEQFF
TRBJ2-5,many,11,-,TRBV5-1,TGCGCCAGCACCCTCCAAGAGACCCAGTACTTC,CASTLQETQYF